This TCR beta chain appears in the sequencing data of a study of shared clonotypes between healthy human individuals. Researchers ran the assay at a deep level. Sequencing used immunoSEQ multiplex PCR; TCRdb keeps in-frame clones, though not all of them. Counted here are about 1 million clones, more than 65% occurring once; the ten biggest clones make up about 1.5%. On this clone itself: Its antigen is unknown.

General study findings and limits: A few donors had around 5.5% of their naive CD4 clonotypes in common. Clonotypes which were not shared had lower generation probabilities than clonotypes that all four donors shared.

Input material: memory CD4+ T cells sorted from blood. Subset in this sample: CD45RA-negative fraction. This sequence originates from a young man in good health.

The CDR3, as DNA: TGTGCCAGCTCACCAGTCGACAATCTCTATGGCTACACCTTC. Its protein product is CASSPVDNLYGYTF. The genes are TRBV18 and TRBJ1-2; D call uncertain. Germline V gives CDR1 KGHSH, CDR2 LQKENI. The V gene lost 2 bases and the J gene lost 4 bases, with 11 bases spanning the gap. This CDR3 contains 14 residues.